The clone carrying this T cell receptor (beta chain) was seen at least ten times. This CDR3 has 14 residues. Germline assignment: CDR1 SEHNR and CDR2 FQNEAQ (reference sequence). V lost 2 bases, J lost 3 bases, and 11 bases lay in between. This entry comes from a study of T cells in Graves' hyperthyroidism and ophthalmopathy. RNA transcripts gave rise to amplified TCR beta CDR3 regions. HTBI primers drove first-round RT-PCR of the TCR CDR3. TCRdb redid the calling of the multiplex PCR reads with MiXCR, one entry per CDR3 protein. The table lists a few hundred thousand distinct CDR3 sequences, roughly 13% of them singletons.

This TCR derives from a woman in her thirties or forties with Graves' ophthalmopathy. What was sequenced was blood. The chain carries TRBV7-9 and TRBJ2-7; perhaps TRBD1 as D (5 bases). In nucleotides, the CDR3 is TGTGCCAGCAGCTTATCCGGCAGGGACTACGAGCAGTACTTC. Translating gives CASSLSGRDYEQYF.